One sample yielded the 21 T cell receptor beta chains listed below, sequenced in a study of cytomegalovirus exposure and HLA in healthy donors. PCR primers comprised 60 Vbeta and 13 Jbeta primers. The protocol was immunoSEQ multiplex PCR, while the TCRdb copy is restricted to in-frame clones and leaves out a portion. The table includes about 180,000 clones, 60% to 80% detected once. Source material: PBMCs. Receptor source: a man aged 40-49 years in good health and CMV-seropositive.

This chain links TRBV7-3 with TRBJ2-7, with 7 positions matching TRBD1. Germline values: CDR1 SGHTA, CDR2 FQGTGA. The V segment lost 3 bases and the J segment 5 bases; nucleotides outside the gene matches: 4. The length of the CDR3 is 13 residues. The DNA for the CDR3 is TGTGCCAGCAGCTTTAGAGGGGGCCACGAGCAGTACTTC. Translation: CASSFRGGHEQYF. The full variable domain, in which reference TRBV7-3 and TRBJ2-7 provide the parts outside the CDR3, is GAGVSQTPSNKVTEKGKYVELRCDPISGHTALYWYRQSLGQGPEFLIYFQGTGAADDSGLPNDRFFAVRPEGSVSTLKIQRTERGDSAVYLCASSFRGGHEQYFGPGTRLTVT.

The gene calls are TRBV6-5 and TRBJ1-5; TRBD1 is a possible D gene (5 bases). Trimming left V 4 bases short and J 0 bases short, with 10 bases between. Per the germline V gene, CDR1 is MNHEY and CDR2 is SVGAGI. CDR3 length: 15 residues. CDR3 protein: CASSSRQNSNQPQHF. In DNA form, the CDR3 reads TGTGCCAGCAGTTCTCGACAGAATAGCAATCAGCCCCAGCATTTT.

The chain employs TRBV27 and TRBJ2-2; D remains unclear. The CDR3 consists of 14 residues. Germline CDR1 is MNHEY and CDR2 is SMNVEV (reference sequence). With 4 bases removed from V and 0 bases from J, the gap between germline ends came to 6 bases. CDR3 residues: CASSYATNTGELFF. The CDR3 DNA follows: TGTGCCAGCAGTTACGCGACGAACACCGGGGAGCTGTTTTTT.

Written as DNA, the CDR3 is TGTGCCAGCTCACCCCCGGGAGGCATTGAAGCTTTCTTT. Protein product: CASSPPGGIEAFF. V and J are TRBV18 and TRBJ1-1; D is undetermined. This CDR3 spans 13 amino acids. CDR1 and CDR2 (germline): KGHSH, LQKENI. The V end lost 3 bases, the J end lost 7 bases, and 12 bases lay between the germline ends.

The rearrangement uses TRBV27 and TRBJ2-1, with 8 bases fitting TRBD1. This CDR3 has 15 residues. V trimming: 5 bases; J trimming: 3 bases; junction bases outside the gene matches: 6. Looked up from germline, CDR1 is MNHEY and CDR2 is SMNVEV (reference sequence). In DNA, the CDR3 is TGTGCCAGCAGTGCCTCAGGGGGCATCTACAATGAGCAGTTCTTC. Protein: CASSASGGIYNEQFF.

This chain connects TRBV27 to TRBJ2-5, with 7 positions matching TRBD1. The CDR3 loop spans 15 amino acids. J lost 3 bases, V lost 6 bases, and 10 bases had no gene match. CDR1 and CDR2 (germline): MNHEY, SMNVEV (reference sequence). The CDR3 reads CASRRSTGWEETQYF. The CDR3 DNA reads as TGTGCCAGCAGACGTTCGACAGGGTGGGAAGAGACCCAGTACTTC.

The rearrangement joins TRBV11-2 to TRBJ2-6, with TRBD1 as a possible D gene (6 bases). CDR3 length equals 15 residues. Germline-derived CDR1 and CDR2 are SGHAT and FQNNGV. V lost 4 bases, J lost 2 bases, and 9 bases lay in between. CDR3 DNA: TGTGCCAGCAGCTCCGAGGGGGCTGGGGCCAACGTCCTGACTTTC. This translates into CASSSEGAGANVLTF.

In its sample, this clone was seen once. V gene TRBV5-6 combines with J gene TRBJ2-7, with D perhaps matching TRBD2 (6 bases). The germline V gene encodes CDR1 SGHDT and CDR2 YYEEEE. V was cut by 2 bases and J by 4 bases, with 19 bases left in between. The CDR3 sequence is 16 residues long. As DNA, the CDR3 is TGTGCCAGCAGCTTTGATCCGGCCGGGAGTGTGTACGAGCAGTACTTC. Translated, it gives CASSFDPAGSVYEQYF. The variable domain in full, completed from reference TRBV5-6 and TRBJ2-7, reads DAGVTQSPTHLIKTRGQQVTLRCSPKSGHDTVSWYQQALGQGPQFIFQYYEEEERQRGNFPDRFSGHQFPNYSSELNVNALLLGDSALYLCASSFDPAGSVYEQYFGPGTRLTVT.

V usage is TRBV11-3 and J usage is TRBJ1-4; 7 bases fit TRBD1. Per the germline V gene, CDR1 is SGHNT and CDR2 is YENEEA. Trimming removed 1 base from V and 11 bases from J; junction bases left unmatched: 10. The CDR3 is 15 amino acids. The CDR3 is CASSLGTGTLGKLFF. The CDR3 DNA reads TGTGCCAGCAGCTTAGGGACAGGAACCCTTGGTAAACTGTTTTTT.

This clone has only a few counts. This CDR3 is CASSPPGTGNTEAFF. Written as DNA, the CDR3 is TGTGCCAGCAGTCCCCCCGGGACAGGGAACACTGAAGCTTTCTTT. This rearrangement joins TRBV2 to TRBJ1-1; 8 positions agree with TRBD1. Per germline, CDR1 SNHLY and CDR2 FYNNEI. V gave up 5 bases and J gave up 1 base; unmatched junction bases: 6. The CDR3 is 15 amino acids. Full variable domain (remainder filled in from reference TRBV2 and TRBJ1-1): EPEVTQTPSHQVTQMGQEVILRCVPISNHLYFYWYRQILGQKVEFLVSFYNNEISEKSEIFDDQFSVERPDGSNFTLKIRSTKLEDSAMYFCASSPPGTGNTEAFFGQGTRLTVV.

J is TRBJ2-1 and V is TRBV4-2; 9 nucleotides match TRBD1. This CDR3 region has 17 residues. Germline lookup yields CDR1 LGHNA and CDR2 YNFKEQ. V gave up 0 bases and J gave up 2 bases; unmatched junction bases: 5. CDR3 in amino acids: CASSQERGQGTYNEQFF. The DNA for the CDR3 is TGTGCCAGCAGCCAAGAAAGGGGACAGGGAACCTACAATGAGCAGTTCTTC.

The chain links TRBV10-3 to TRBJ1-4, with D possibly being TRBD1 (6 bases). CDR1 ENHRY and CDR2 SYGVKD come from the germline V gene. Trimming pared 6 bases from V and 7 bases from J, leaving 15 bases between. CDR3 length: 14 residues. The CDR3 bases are TGTGCCATCAGCCCGGGACACGCGGGTGAAAAACTGTTTTTT. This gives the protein CAISPGHAGEKLFF.

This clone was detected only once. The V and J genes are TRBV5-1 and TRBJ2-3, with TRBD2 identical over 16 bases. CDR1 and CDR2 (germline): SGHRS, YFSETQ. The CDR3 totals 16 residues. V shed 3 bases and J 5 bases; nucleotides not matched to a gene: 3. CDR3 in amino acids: CASSSGTSGRVDTQYF. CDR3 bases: TGCGCCAGCAGCTCTGGGACTAGCGGGAGGGTAGATACGCAGTATTTT.

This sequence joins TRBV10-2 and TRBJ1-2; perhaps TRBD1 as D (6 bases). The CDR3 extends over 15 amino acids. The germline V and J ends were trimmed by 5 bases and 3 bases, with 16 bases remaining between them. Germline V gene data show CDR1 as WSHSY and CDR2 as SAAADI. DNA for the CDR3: TGCGCCAGCAGTATGGACAGACCGAGGGACTATGGCTACACCTTC. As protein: CASSMDRPRDYGYTF.

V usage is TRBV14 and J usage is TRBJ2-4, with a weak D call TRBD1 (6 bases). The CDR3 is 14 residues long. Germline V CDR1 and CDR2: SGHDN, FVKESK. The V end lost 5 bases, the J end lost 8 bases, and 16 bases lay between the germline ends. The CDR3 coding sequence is TGTGCCAGCAGCAGAAGAGGCAGGGGAGACATTCAGTACTTC. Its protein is CASSRRGRGDIQYF.

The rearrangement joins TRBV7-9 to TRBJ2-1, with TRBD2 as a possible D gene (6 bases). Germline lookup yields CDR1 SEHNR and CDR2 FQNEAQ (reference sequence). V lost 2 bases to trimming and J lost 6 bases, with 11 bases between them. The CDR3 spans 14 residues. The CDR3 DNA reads TGTGCCAGCAGCTTATACAGGACTACCAATGAGCAGTTCTTC. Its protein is CASSLYRTTNEQFF.

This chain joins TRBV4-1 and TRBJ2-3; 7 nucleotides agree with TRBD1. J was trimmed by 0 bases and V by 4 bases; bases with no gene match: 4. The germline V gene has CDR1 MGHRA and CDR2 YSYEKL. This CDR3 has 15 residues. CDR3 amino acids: CASSPTGSSTDTQYF. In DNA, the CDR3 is TGCGCCAGCAGCCCGACAGGGTCCAGCACAGATACGCAGTATTTT.

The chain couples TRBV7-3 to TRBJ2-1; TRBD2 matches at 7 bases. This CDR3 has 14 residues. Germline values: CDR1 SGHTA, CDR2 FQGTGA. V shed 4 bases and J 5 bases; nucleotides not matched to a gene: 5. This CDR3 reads CASSSAGVNNEQFF. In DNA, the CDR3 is TGTGCCAGCAGCTCCGCGGGGGTAAACAATGAGCAGTTCTTC.

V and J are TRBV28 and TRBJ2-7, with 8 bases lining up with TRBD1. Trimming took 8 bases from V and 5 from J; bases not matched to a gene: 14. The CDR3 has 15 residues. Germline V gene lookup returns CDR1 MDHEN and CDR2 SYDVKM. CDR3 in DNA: TGTGCCAGCGAATCTCGCGGGCAGGGGGCCCACGAGCAGTACTTC. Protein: CASESRGQGAHEQYF.

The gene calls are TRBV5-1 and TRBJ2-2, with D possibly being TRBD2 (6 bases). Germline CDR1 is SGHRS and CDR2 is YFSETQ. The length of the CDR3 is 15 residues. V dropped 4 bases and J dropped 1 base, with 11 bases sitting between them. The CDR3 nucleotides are TGCGCCAGCAGCCTGGGACTGCTGAACACCGGGGAGCTGTTTTTT. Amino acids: CASSLGLLNTGELFF.

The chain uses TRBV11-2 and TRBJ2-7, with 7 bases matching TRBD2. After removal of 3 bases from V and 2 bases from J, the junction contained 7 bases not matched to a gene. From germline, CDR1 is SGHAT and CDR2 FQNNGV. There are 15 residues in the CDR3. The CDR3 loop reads CASSFAIAGPYEQYF. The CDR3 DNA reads TGTGCCAGCAGCTTCGCAATAGCGGGTCCCTACGAGCAGTACTTC.